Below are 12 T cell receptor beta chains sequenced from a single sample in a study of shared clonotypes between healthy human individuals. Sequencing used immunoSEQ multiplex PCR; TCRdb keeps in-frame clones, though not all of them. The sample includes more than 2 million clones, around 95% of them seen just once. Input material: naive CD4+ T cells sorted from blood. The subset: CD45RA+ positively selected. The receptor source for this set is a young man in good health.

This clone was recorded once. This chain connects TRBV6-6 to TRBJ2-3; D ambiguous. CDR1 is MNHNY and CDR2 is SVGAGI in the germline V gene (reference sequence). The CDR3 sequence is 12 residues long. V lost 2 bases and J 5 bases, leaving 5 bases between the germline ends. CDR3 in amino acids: CASSYVGDTQYF. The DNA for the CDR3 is TGTGCCAGCAGTTACGTGGGAGATACGCAGTATTTT.

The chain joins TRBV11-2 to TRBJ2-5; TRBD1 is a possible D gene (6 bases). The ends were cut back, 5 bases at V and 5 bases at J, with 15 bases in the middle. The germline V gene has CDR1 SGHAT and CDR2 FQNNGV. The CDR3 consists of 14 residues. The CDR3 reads CASSLDRLGETQYF. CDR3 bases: TGTGCCAGCAGCCTCGACAGGCTAGGGGAGACCCAGTACTTC.

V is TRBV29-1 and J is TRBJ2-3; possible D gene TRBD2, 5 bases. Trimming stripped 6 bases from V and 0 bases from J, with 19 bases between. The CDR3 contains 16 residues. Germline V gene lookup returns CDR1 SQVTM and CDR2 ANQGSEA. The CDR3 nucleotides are TGCAGCGTGGGGAGAGGAGTCGGCAGGAGCACAGATACGCAGTATTTT. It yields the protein CSVGRGVGRSTDTQYF.

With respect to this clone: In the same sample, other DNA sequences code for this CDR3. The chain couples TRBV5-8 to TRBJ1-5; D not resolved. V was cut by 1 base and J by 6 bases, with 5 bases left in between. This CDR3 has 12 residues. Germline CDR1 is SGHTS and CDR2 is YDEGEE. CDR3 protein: CASSLLGQPQHF. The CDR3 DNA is TGTGCCAGCAGCTTGCTCGGTCAGCCCCAGCATTTT. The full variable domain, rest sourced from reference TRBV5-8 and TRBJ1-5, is EAGVTQSPTHLIKTRGQQATLRCSPISGHTSVYWYQQALGLGLQFLLWYDEGEERNRGNFPPRFSGRQFPNYSSELNVNALELEDSALYLCASSLLGQPQHFGDGTRLSIL.

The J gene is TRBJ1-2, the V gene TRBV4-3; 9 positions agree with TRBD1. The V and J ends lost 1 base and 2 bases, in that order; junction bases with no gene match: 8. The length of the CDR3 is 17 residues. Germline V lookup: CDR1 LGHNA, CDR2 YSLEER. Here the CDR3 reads CASSQGGTGILNYGYTF. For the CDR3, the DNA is TGCGCCAGCAGCCAAGGGGGGACAGGGATTTTGAACTATGGCTACACCTTC.

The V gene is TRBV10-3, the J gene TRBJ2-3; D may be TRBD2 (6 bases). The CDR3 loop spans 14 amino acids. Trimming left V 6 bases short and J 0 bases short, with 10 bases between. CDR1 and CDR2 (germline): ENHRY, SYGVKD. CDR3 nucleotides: TGTGCCATCAGGCTAAGCGGGAGCACAGATACGCAGTATTTT. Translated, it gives CAIRLSGSTDTQYF.

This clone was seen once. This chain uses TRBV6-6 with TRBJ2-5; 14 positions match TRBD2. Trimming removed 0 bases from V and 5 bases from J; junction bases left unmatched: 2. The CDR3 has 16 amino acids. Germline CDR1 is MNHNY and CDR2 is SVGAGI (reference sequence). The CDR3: CASSYSGLAGAETQYF. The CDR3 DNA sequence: TGTGCCAGCAGTTACTCGGGACTAGCGGGGGCGGAGACCCAGTACTTC.

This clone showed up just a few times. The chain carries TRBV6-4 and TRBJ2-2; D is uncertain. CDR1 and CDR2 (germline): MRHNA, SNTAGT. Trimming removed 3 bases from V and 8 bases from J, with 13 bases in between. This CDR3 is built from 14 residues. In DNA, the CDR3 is TGTGCCAGCAGTGATTTCTCAGAATCTGGGGAGCTGTTTTTT. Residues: CASSDFSESGELFF.

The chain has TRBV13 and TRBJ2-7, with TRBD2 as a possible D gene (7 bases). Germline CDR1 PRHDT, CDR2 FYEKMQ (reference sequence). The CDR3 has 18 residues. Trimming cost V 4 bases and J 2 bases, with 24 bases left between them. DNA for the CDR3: TGTGCCAGCAGCTCCTCCGGGACTATAGGGGGGCGGACCTACGAGCAGTACTTC. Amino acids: CASSSSGTIGGRTYEQYF.

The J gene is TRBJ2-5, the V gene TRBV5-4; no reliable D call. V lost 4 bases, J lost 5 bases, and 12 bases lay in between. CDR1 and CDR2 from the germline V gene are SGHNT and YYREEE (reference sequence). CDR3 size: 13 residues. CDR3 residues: CASSDGPWETQYF. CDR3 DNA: TGTGCCAGCAGCGACGGGCCTTGGGAGACCCAGTACTTC.

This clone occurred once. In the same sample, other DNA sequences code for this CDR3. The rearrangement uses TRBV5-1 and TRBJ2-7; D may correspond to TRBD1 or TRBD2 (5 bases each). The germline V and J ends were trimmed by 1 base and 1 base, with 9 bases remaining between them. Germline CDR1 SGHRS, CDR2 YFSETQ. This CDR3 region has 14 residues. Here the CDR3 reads CASSLSRESYEQYF. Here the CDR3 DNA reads TGCGCCAGCAGCTTGAGCAGGGAGTCCTACGAGCAGTACTTC.

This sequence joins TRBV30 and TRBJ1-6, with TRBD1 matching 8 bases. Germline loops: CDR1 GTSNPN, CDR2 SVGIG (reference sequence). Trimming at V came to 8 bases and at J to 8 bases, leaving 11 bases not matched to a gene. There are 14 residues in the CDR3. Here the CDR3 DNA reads TGTGCCGGACAGTCCGGGACAGGTTATTCACCCCTCCACTTT. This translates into CAGQSGTGYSPLHF.